A single sample is the source of the 15 T cell receptor beta chains below, sequenced in a study of Tregs in tolerant kidney transplant recipients (dated by TCRdb to between 2017 and 2020). Libraries were constructed by the immunoSEQ multiplex PCR assay. TCRdb limited this immuneACCESS table to in-frame rearrangements with V and J called. A share of clones is missing; checked studies link under half to unresolved V genes, and the rest is unexplained. Within this sample are about 240,000 clones, with about 86% of them counted one time only. The ten largest account for 0.64% of the sample. The sequenced material came from CD4+ T cells from blood. These receptors originate from a human donor in good health.

DNA of the CDR3: TGTGCCAGCAGCTTAAGACTAGCGGGGGGTTATGAGACCCAGTACTTC. This gives the protein CASSLRLAGGYETQYF. The genes are TRBV11-2 and TRBJ2-5; TRBD2 aligns across 13 bases. Trimming at V came to 2 bases and at J to 5 bases, leaving 5 bases not matched to a gene. The CDR3 covers 16 residues. CDR1 and CDR2 from the germline V gene are SGHAT and FQNNGV.

This clone came up once. The chain employs TRBV27 and TRBJ2-7; 7 positions match TRBD2. CDR1 is MNHEY, CDR2 SMNVEV, per germline (reference sequence). Trimming cost V 5 bases and J 6 bases; bases outside gene matches: 19. The CDR3 contains 17 residues. The CDR3 is CASSVLRELWTGGEQYF. In DNA, the CDR3 is TGTGCCAGCAGTGTATTGCGGGAGTTGTGGACCGGGGGCGAGCAGTACTTC.

V and J are TRBV6-1 and TRBJ2-7, with 12 bases identical to TRBD2. Germline V CDR1 and CDR2: MNHNS, SASEGT. J lost 4 bases, V lost 7 bases, and 2 bases had no gene match. The CDR3 runs 13 residues. The CDR3 DNA sequence: TGTGCCAGCAACGGACTAGCGGGGTACGAGCAGTACTTC. Translating gives CASNGLAGYEQYF.

This sequence joins TRBV6-5 and TRBJ1-4, with D unclear. This CDR3 is built from 13 residues. In germline, CDR1 is MNHEY, CDR2 SVGAGI. The V and J ends lost 0 bases and 8 bases respectively, with 7 bases between them. This CDR3 is CASSYSYKEKLFF. The CDR3 DNA sequence: TGTGCCAGCAGTTACTCGTATAAGGAAAAACTGTTTTTT.

The genes are TRBV13 and TRBJ2-6; the D gene is possibly TRBD1 (5 bases). Trimming pared 6 bases from V and 0 bases from J, leaving 12 bases between. CDR3 length equals 16 residues. Per the germline V gene, CDR1 is PRHDT and CDR2 is FYEKMQ (reference sequence). CDR3 coding DNA: TGTGCCAGCAGACGTGCCGGACACTCTGGGGCCAACGTCCTGACTTTC. Translation: CASRRAGHSGANVLTF.

V gene TRBV5-1 combines with J gene TRBJ2-1; the match to TRBD2 covers 11 bases. V shed 4 bases, J shed 4 bases, and the junction held 4 bases outside the gene matches. Germline V gene lookup returns CDR1 SGHRS and CDR2 YFSETQ. There are 15 residues in the CDR3. The CDR3 nucleotides read TGCGCCAGCAGCCTAAGGACTAGCGGGTACAATGAGCAGTTCTTC. This translates into CASSLRTSGYNEQFF. The full variable domain, completed using reference TRBV5-1 and TRBJ2-1, is KAGVTQTPRYLIKTRGQQVTLSCSPISGHRSVSWYQQTPGQGLQFLFEYFSETQRNKGNFPGRFSGRQFSNSRSEMNVSTLELGDSALYLCASSLRTSGYNEQFFGPGTRLTVL.

This chain joins TRBV6-1 and TRBJ2-1, with 10 bases fitting TRBD2. The CDR3 covers 14 residues. Unmatched junction bases numbered 7, after V lost 5 bases and J lost 9 bases. Germline lookup yields CDR1 MNHNS and CDR2 SASEGT. The CDR3 sequence is CASSPGIAGGEQFF. CDR3 sequence (DNA): TGTGCCAGCAGTCCCGGTATAGCGGGAGGTGAGCAGTTCTTC.

This rearrangement joins TRBV19 to TRBJ2-7, with 7 bases that match TRBD1. V shed 1 base and J 4 bases; nucleotides not matched to a gene: 4. The CDR3 is 14 residues long. From germline, CDR1 is LNHDA and CDR2 SQIVND (reference sequence). CDR3 coding DNA: TGTGCCAGTAGTATAGGGGACAGACGATACGAGCAGTACTTC. This encodes CASSIGDRRYEQYF. The full variable domain, completed using reference TRBV19 and TRBJ2-7, is DGGITQSPKYLFRKEGQNVTLSCEQNLNHDAMYWYRQDPGQGLRLIYYSQIVNDFQKGDIAEGYSVSREKKESFPLTVTSAQKNPTAFYLCASSIGDRRYEQYFGPGTRLTVT.

This clone showed up just a few times. The chain has TRBV14 and TRBJ1-2; no firm D call. CDR1 is SGHDN, CDR2 FVKESK, per germline. Trimming took off 2 bases at V and 2 bases at J, with 6 bases between the two ends. There are 13 residues in the CDR3. CDR3 DNA: TGTGCCAGCAGCCAAACCCGGAACTATGGCTACACCTTC. This translates into CASSQTRNYGYTF.

The gene calls are TRBV7-6 and TRBJ2-3, with D maybe TRBD1 (6 bases). The V gene's germline CDR1 is SGHVS and CDR2 FNYEAQ. The V gene lost 5 bases and the J gene lost 3 bases, with 15 bases spanning the gap. The CDR3 length is 15 residues. CDR3 DNA: TGTGCCAGCAGCCCTAGCCAGGGGATAACAGATACGCAGTATTTT. Translated: CASSPSQGITDTQYF.

The genes are TRBV19 and TRBJ1-2; 8 positions agree with TRBD1. Germline loops: CDR1 LNHDA, CDR2 SQIVND (reference sequence). The CDR3 is 16 amino acids. The junction had 10 bases not matched to a gene; V was cut back by 5 bases and J by 2 bases. Written as DNA, the CDR3 is TGTGCCAGTAGTCCACACTTGACAGGGGTAAACTATGGCTACACCTTC. Translation: CASSPHLTGVNYGYTF.

V is TRBV7-9 and J is TRBJ2-2; D assignment may be TRBD1 or TRBD2 (7 bases each). Germline V CDR1 and CDR2: SEHNR, FQNEAQ (reference sequence). CDR3 length equals 15 residues. V shed 5 bases and J shed 1 base, with 11 bases lying between them. In nucleotides, the CDR3 is TGTGCCAGCAGCCCCAGGGGGGGGAACACCGGGGAGCTGTTTTTT. It codes for CASSPRGGNTGELFF. Variable domain in full (rest from reference TRBV7-9 and TRBJ2-2): DTGVSQNPRHKITKRGQNVTFRCDPISEHNRLYWYRQTLGQGPEFLTYFQNEAQLEKSRLLSDRFSAERPKGSFSTLEIQRTEQGDSAMYLCASSPRGGNTGELFFGEGSRLTVL.

This sequence joins TRBV7-3 and TRBJ2-7; D remains unclear. This CDR3 is 13 amino acids long. Germline CDR1 SGHTA, CDR2 FQGTGA. Trimming took 2 bases from V and 4 from J, leaving 9 bases between them. The CDR3 bases are TGTGCCAGCAGCTTAGGCGTTGAGTACGAGCAGTACTTC. Its translation is CASSLGVEYEQYF.

J is TRBJ2-1 and V is TRBV30; maybe TRBD2 (6 bases). With 5 bases removed from V and 0 bases from J, the gap between germline ends came to 8 bases. Germline lookup yields CDR1 GTSNPN and CDR2 SVGIG (reference sequence). CDR3 size: 13 residues. The CDR3 bases are TGTGCCTGGGCGGGGAGCTCCTACAATGAGCAGTTCTTC. Translated, it gives CAWAGSSYNEQFF.

The rearrangement joins TRBV5-1 to TRBJ2-5, with 12 positions matching TRBD2. With the DNA end fitting TRBJ2-7 better, the J assignment may be wrong. Germline V lookup: CDR1 SGHRS, CDR2 YFSETQ. The length of the CDR3 is 16 residues. The CDR3 DNA reads as TGCGCCAGCAGCACCCAGACTAGCGGGAGTCACCACGAGCAGTACTTC. Amino acids: CASSTQTSGSHHEQYF.